These T cell receptor beta chains were read from a single sample in a study of PD-L1 blockade in urothelial cancer. The table came from immunoSEQ multiplex PCR; TCRdb's copy has only in-frame clones and leaves some out. The sample holds some 77,000 clones; roughly 87% are singletons and the top ten take 5% to 7%. Sequencing used PBMCs, obtained around atezolizumab (anti-PD-L1) treatment. The source of these receptors is a woman aged 65 to 85 with urothelial cancer. CDR3s include the opening cysteine and the closing phenylalanine or tryptophan. A D gene is named only where the DNA matches it firmly. The size entry is marked missing in some rows and otherwise reads once, few, many or a size class.

clone size: -; J gene: TRBJ2-7; D gene: TRBD1; CDR3 length: 16; V gene: TRBV9; CDR3 DNA: TGTGCCAGCAGCGTAACCGGGACAGGGGTCTTCGCGGAGCAGTACTTC; CDR3 protein: CASSVTGTGVFAEQYF
clone size: -; J gene: TRBJ1-2; D gene: -; CDR3 length: 11; V gene: TRBV20-1; CDR3 DNA: TGCAGTGCTACAGGGAACTATGGCTACACCTTC; CDR3 protein: CSATGNYGYTF
clone size: once; J gene: TRBJ1-1; D gene: TRBD1; CDR3 length: 16; V gene: TRBV4-2; CDR3 DNA: TGTGCCAGCAGCCAAGATACGGACAGGTGGGGTACTGAAGCTTTCTTT; CDR3 protein: CASSQDTDRWGTEAFF
clone size: -; J gene: TRBJ2-7; D gene: TRBD1; CDR3 length: 14; V gene: TRBV27; CDR3 DNA: TGTGCCAGCCGATCCGGGACAGGGGTCTACGAGCAGTACTTC; CDR3 protein: CASRSGTGVYEQYF
clone size: -; J gene: TRBJ2-6; D gene: -; CDR3 length: 20; V gene: TRBV4-1; CDR3 DNA: TGCGCCAGCAGCCAATACCCCTGGACAGAGACCTACTCTGGGGCCAACGTCCTGACTTTC; CDR3 protein: CASSQYPWTETYSGANVLTF
clone size: -; J gene: TRBJ1-4; D gene: TRBD1; CDR3 length: 11; V gene: TRBV2; CDR3 DNA: TGTGCCAGGAGACAGGGTGACAAACTGTTTTTT; CDR3 protein: CARRQGDKLFF
clone size: -; J gene: TRBJ2-1; D gene: TRBD2; CDR3 length: 15; V gene: TRBV5-6; CDR3 DNA: TGTGCCAGCAGCTTGGCGGGAGGAACCTACAATGAGCAGTTCTTC; CDR3 protein: CASSLAGGTYNEQFF
clone size: -; J gene: TRBJ1-2; D gene: -; CDR3 length: 14; V gene: TRBV6-5; CDR3 DNA: TGTGCCAGCAGTTACATCCCTCTGGGGCAGGGCTACACCTTC; CDR3 protein: CASSYIPLGQGYTF
clone size: -; J gene: TRBJ2-1; D gene: -; CDR3 length: 15; V gene: TRBV5-1; CDR3 DNA: TGCGCCAGCAGCTTGGTTCAGGGGATATACAATGAGCAGTTCTTC; CDR3 protein: CASSLVQGIYNEQFF
clone size: -; J gene: TRBJ1-1; D gene: -; CDR3 length: 17; V gene: TRBV5-1; CDR3 DNA: TGCGCCAGCCGCCCCCCAGACATTCTAATCCGGAGGCCTGAAGCTTTCTTT; CDR3 protein: CASRPPDILIRRPEAFF
clone size: -; J gene: TRBJ2-7; D gene: -; CDR3 length: 15; V gene: TRBV9; CDR3 DNA: TGTGCCAGCAGCGTAGCTGTTAGACACTCCTACGAGCAGTACTTC; CDR3 protein: CASSVAVRHSYEQYF
clone size: once; J gene: TRBJ2-2; D gene: TRBD1; CDR3 length: 17; V gene: TRBV28; CDR3 DNA: TGTGCCAGCAGTGCGCCACAGGGGAGCGCGAACACCGGGGAGCTGTTTTTT; CDR3 protein: CASSAPQGSANTGELFF
clone size: once; J gene: TRBJ2-7; D gene: -; CDR3 length: 16; V gene: TRBV7-6; CDR3 DNA: TGTGCCAGCAGCCTTTTCCCCGGAGGGGGGGGGCAACGGCAGTACTTC; CDR3 protein: CASSLFPGGGGQRQYF
clone size: -; J gene: TRBJ2-7; D gene: -; CDR3 length: 15; V gene: TRBV13; CDR3 DNA: TGTGCCAGCAGCTTGGGCTTTAACCTCGCCTACGAGCAGTACTTC; CDR3 protein: CASSLGFNLAYEQYF
clone size: -; J gene: TRBJ1-2; D gene: TRBD1; CDR3 length: 18; V gene: TRBV7-9; CDR3 DNA: TGTGCCAGCAGTTCCCCCTCCGACAGGGTGGTTCATGGCTATGGCTACACCTTC; CDR3 protein: CASSSPSDRVVHGYGYTF
clone size: -; J gene: TRBJ1-2; D gene: -; CDR3 length: 13; V gene: TRBV15; CDR3 DNA: TGTGCCACCAGCAGAGATCGTCGCTATGGCTACACCTTC; CDR3 protein: CATSRDRRYGYTF
clone size: -; J gene: TRBJ1-1; D gene: -; CDR3 length: 12; V gene: TRBV6-6; CDR3 DNA: TGTGCCAGCAGTTACAAGGGGAATGAAGCTTTCTTT; CDR3 protein: CASSYKGNEAFF
clone size: few; J gene: TRBJ2-2; D gene: TRBD2; CDR3 length: 16; V gene: TRBV5-4; CDR3 DNA: TGTGCCAGCAGACCGGGACTAGCGGTTAACACCGGGGAGCTGTTTTTT; CDR3 protein: CASRPGLAVNTGELFF
clone size: -; J gene: TRBJ2-3; D gene: -; CDR3 length: 14; V gene: TRBV29-1; CDR3 DNA: TGCAGCGTTGGTCTACCCCTCACCACAGATACGCAGTATTTT; CDR3 protein: CSVGLPLTTDTQYF
clone size: -; J gene: TRBJ1-4; D gene: -; CDR3 length: 16; V gene: TRBV5-8; CDR3 DNA: TGTGCCAGCAGCTCGAGTCCGACAGCAACTAATGAAAAACTGTTTTTT; CDR3 protein: CASSSSPTATNEKLFF
clone size: -; J gene: TRBJ2-7; D gene: -; CDR3 length: 14; V gene: TRBV7-9; CDR3 DNA: TGTGCCAGCAGCTCCGGGACTGGGGTCTACGAGCAGTACTTC; CDR3 protein: CASSSGTGVYEQYF
clone size: -; J gene: TRBJ1-5; D gene: -; CDR3 length: 12; V gene: TRBV30; CDR3 DNA: TGTGCCTGGAGTGCGGGCAATCAGCCCCAGCATTTT; CDR3 protein: CAWSAGNQPQHF
clone size: -; J gene: TRBJ2-3; D gene: -; CDR3 length: 17; V gene: TRBV25-1; CDR3 DNA: TGTGCCAGCAGTGAGTTAAAACTAGCCTCATTCACAGATACGCAGTATTTT; CDR3 protein: CASSELKLASFTDTQYF
clone size: -; J gene: TRBJ1-2; D gene: -; CDR3 length: 13; V gene: TRBV10-1; CDR3 DNA: TGCGCCAGCAGTGACAACATTAACTATGGCTACACCTTC; CDR3 protein: CASSDNINYGYTF
clone size: -; J gene: TRBJ2-7; D gene: -; CDR3 length: 12; V gene: TRBV10-3; CDR3 DNA: TGTGCCAGCGGGGACGGACCCTACGAGCAGTACTTC; CDR3 protein: CASGDGPYEQYF
clone size: -; J gene: TRBJ2-5; D gene: -; CDR3 length: 18; V gene: TRBV6-1; CDR3 DNA: TGTGCCAGCAGTGAAAGGTGGGGGAGGGGGGCCTTCCAAGAGACCCAGTACTTC; CDR3 protein: CASSERWGRGAFQETQYF
clone size: -; J gene: TRBJ2-1; D gene: -; CDR3 length: 16; V gene: TRBV28; CDR3 DNA: TGTGCCAGCAGTTTAGGCTCGATCCTTTCCTACAATGAGCAGTTCTTC; CDR3 protein: CASSLGSILSYNEQFF
clone size: -; J gene: TRBJ2-2; D gene: -; CDR3 length: 16; V gene: TRBV19; CDR3 DNA: TGTGCCAGTACCTTTCTCGGGACACCTTCGCCGGGGGAGCTGTTTTTT; CDR3 protein: CASTFLGTPSPGELFF
clone size: -; J gene: TRBJ2-3; D gene: -; CDR3 length: 16; V gene: TRBV9; CDR3 DNA: TGTGCCAGCAGCCCCCACACCTGGGAGTCTCGTGATACGCAGTATTTT; CDR3 protein: CASSPHTWESRDTQYF
clone size: once; J gene: TRBJ2-1; D gene: TRBD1; CDR3 length: 13; V gene: TRBV5-1; CDR3 DNA: TGCGCCAGAGGACAGGGCCCACTCAATGAGCAGTTCTTC; CDR3 protein: CARGQGPLNEQFF
clone size: -; J gene: TRBJ1-1; D gene: -; CDR3 length: 14; V gene: TRBV5-5; CDR3 DNA: TGTGCCAGCAGCTTGACAGGCGTGAACACTGAAGCTTTCTTT; CDR3 protein: CASSLTGVNTEAFF
clone size: once; J gene: TRBJ1-2; D gene: TRBD1; CDR3 length: 20; V gene: TRBV27; CDR3 DNA: TGTGCCAGCAGTTTGTTCGCAAGTATTCTGCCCGACAGGGTATTGTATGGCTACACCTTC; CDR3 protein: CASSLFASILPDRVLYGYTF
clone size: -; J gene: TRBJ2-2; D gene: TRBD1; CDR3 length: 18; V gene: TRBV5-1; CDR3 DNA: TGCGCCAGCAGCTTGGAATTTAGGGGACAGGGGAACACCGGGGAGCTGTTTTTT; CDR3 protein: CASSLEFRGQGNTGELFF
clone size: -; J gene: TRBJ1-1; D gene: -; CDR3 length: 16; V gene: TRBV11-3; CDR3 DNA: TGTGCCAGCAGCTTTCATGGCGGGGGGCGAGAAACTGAAGCTTTCTTT; CDR3 protein: CASSFHGGGRETEAFF
clone size: -; J gene: TRBJ2-1; D gene: TRBD2; CDR3 length: 15; V gene: TRBV19; CDR3 DNA: TGTGCCAGTAGTACTAGCGGGAGCTCCTACAATGAGCAGTTCTTC; CDR3 protein: CASSTSGSSYNEQFF
clone size: -; J gene: TRBJ1-2; D gene: -; CDR3 length: 15; V gene: TRBV14; CDR3 DNA: TGTGCCAGCAGCCGGGGGGATGCGAGGGTATATGGCTACACCTTC; CDR3 protein: CASSRGDARVYGYTF
clone size: -; J gene: TRBJ2-3; D gene: TRBD1; CDR3 length: 17; V gene: TRBV9; CDR3 DNA: TGTGCCAGCACCCCGAACATATGGGACAGGGGCACAGATACGCAGTATTTT; CDR3 protein: CASTPNIWDRGTDTQYF
clone size: -; J gene: TRBJ1-3; D gene: -; CDR3 length: 13; V gene: TRBV6-6; CDR3 DNA: TGTGCCAGCAGTGGACTTGCTGGAAACACCATATATTTT; CDR3 protein: CASSGLAGNTIYF